The 20 T cell receptor beta chains below were found in one sample sequenced in a study of early T cells in non-severe SARS-CoV-2 infection. TCRdb redid the calling of the 5' RACE reads with MiXCR, one entry per CDR3 protein. The sample records around 75,000 distinct CDR3 sequences, approximately 9.5% being singletons. Material: whole blood. These receptors all stem from an adult who was a healthcare worker with PCR-confirmed SARS-CoV-2 infection or an uninfected control (not recorded which).

This clonotype was detected many times. The CDR3 reads CASSPPRGDYNEKLFF. The CDR3 DNA follows: TGCGCCAGCAGCCCTCCTAGGGGGGATTATAATGAAAAACTGTTTTTT. The rearrangement uses TRBV4-1 and TRBJ1-4; possible D gene TRBD1, 6 bases. The germline CDR1 and CDR2 sequences are MGHRA and YSYEKL. The CDR3 length is 16 residues. V gave up 4 bases and J gave up 4 bases, with 16 bases separating them.

This clonotype was picked up a small number of times. J is TRBJ1-2 and V is TRBV28; TRBD1 might be the D (5 bases). The CDR3 covers 12 residues. Trimming cost V 6 bases and J 8 bases, with 13 bases left between them. CDR1 is MDHEN, CDR2 SYDVKM, per germline. The CDR3 reads CASSLARTGYTF. The DNA of the CDR3 is TGTGCCAGCAGCCTAGCCAGGACAGGCTACACCTTC.

This clonotype was picked up a small number of times. V and J are TRBV30 and TRBJ2-5; D is possibly TRBD1 (5 bases). Germline CDR1 reads GTSNPN; CDR2 reads SVGIG (reference sequence). The CDR3 extends over 16 amino acids. Trimming pared 0 bases from V and 1 base from J, leaving 15 bases between. The CDR3 sequence is CAWSVDSNLFQETQYF. Written as DNA, the CDR3 is TGTGCCTGGAGTGTAGACAGCAACCTCTTCCAAGAGACCCAGTACTTC. Based on the CDR3 plus reference TRBV30 and TRBJ2-5, the full variable domain is SQTIHQWPATLVQPVGSPLSLECTVEGTSNPNLYWYRQAAGRGLQLLFYSVGIGQISSEVPQNLSASRPQDRQFILSSKKLLLSDSGFYLCAWSVDSNLFQETQYFGPGTRLLVL.

In this sample, this clonotype turned up a few times. The rearrangement links TRBV9 to TRBJ2-1; D gene unclear. The germline V gene encodes CDR1 SGDLS and CDR2 YYNGEE. V dropped 4 bases and J dropped 4 bases, with 6 bases sitting between them. The CDR3 runs to 12 residues. This chain's CDR3 is CASSPAYNEQFF. CDR3 coding DNA: TGTGCCAGCAGCCCCGCTTACAATGAGCAGTTCTTC.

By sample fraction, this clonotype is medium-sized. The gene calls are TRBV20-1 and TRBJ1-6, with 11 bases aligning to TRBD1. V lost 0 bases to trimming and J lost 9 bases; unmatched junction nucleotides: 4. There are 15 residues in the CDR3. CDR1 and CDR2 (germline): DFQATT, SNEGSKA (reference sequence). CDR3 amino acids: CSARDGTGGSSPLHF. As DNA, the CDR3 is TGCAGTGCTAGAGACGGGACAGGGGGAAGTTCACCCCTCCACTTT.

This clonotype has ten or more counts. The chain recombines TRBV29-1 with TRBJ2-5; D is unresolved. The germline V gene encodes CDR1 SQVTM and CDR2 ANQGSEA. V lost 4 bases and J 8 bases, leaving 14 bases between the germline ends. The CDR3 spans 12 residues. This CDR3 reads CSVVVGAGTQYF. CDR3 coding DNA: TGCAGCGTTGTGGTCGGCGCCGGTACCCAGTACTTC.

This clonotype appeared a few times. The J gene is TRBJ2-4, the V gene TRBV30, with D possibly being TRBD1 (6 bases). The germline V gene encodes CDR1 GTSNPN and CDR2 SVGIG (reference sequence). V was pared by 1 base and J by 8 bases, with 24 bases between. The CDR3 is made up of 17 amino acids. The CDR3 DNA sequence: TGTGCCTGGAGTGGGCCTCAGGGGAGTAGGATCGGTGACATTCAGTACTTC. Translation gives CAWSGPQGSRIGDIQYF. The variable domain in full, with the rest retrieved from reference TRBV30 and TRBJ2-4, is SQTIHQWPATLVQPVGSPLSLECTVEGTSNPNLYWYRQAAGRGLQLLFYSVGIGQISSEVPQNLSASRPQDRQFILSSKKLLLSDSGFYLCAWSGPQGSRIGDIQYFGAGTRLSVL.

The V gene is TRBV19, the J gene TRBJ1-2; D gene ambiguous. V lost 5 bases and J 4 bases, leaving 11 bases between the germline ends. The CDR3 extends over 13 amino acids. Per the germline V gene, CDR1 is LNHDA and CDR2 is SQIVND (reference sequence). CDR3 in amino acids: CASSSGLLYGYTF. CDR3 sequence (DNA): TGTGCCAGTAGTTCGGGCCTCCTCTATGGCTACACCTTC.

This clonotype came up many times. This chain links TRBV12-5 with TRBJ2-1; 13 bases align to TRBD2. The CDR3 spans 15 residues. The germline V gene encodes CDR1 LGHNT and CDR2 FRNRAP. Trimming at V came to 6 bases and at J to 4 bases, leaving 3 bases not matched to a gene. The CDR3: CASGPGLAGYNEQFF. The CDR3 DNA follows: TGTGCTAGTGGCCCGGGACTAGCGGGGTACAATGAGCAGTTCTTC. The full variable domain, completed using reference TRBV12-5 and TRBJ2-1, is DARVTQTPRHKVTEMGQEVTMRCQPILGHNTVFWYRQTMMQGLELLAYFRNRAPLDDSGMPKDRFSAEMPDATLATLKIQPSEPRDSAVYFCASGPGLAGYNEQFFGPGTRLTVL.

This clonotype has more than one count but fewer than ten. The V and J genes are TRBV12-3 or TRBV12-4 and TRBJ1-5; TRBD1 agrees at 9 bases. Germline trimming cut 6 bases from V and 7 bases from J; bases unmatched to any gene: 16. This CDR3 comprises 17 residues. The CDR3 region is CASSQNPGQGGEQPQHF. CDR3 sequence (DNA): TGTGCCAGCAGCCAGAATCCGGGACAGGGAGGGGAGCAGCCCCAGCATTTT.

The V and J genes are TRBV27 and TRBJ2-2; 7 bases are a match to TRBD2. This CDR3 has 16 residues. Losses at the gene ends were 2 bases for V and 5 bases for J; bases not matched to a gene: 8. In germline, CDR1 is MNHEY, CDR2 SMNVEV (reference sequence). The CDR3, as DNA: TGTGCCAGCAGTTTAGAGGGCGGGAGAAAAACCGGGGAGCTGTTTTTT. Translated, it gives CASSLEGGRKTGELFF.

This clonotype appeared a few times. The chain joins TRBV20-1 to TRBJ2-3; 12 bases are a match to TRBD2. The germline V gene has CDR1 DFQATT and CDR2 SNEGSKA (reference sequence). After removal of 5 bases from V and 2 bases from J, the junction contained 5 bases not matched to a gene. The CDR3 length is 15 residues. The CDR3 DNA reads TGCAGTGCTTCGGGACTAGCGGGTCTCACAGATACGCAGTATTTT. This encodes CSASGLAGLTDTQYF.

The sample holds a few counts of this clonotype. V and J are TRBV10-3 and TRBJ2-3, with 7 bases identical to TRBD2. This CDR3 comprises 15 residues. Looked up from germline, CDR1 is ENHRY and CDR2 is SYGVKD. Trimming removed 7 bases from V and 6 bases from J; junction bases left unmatched: 13. Written as DNA, the CDR3 is TGTGCCATCATGGGCGGGCGGGAGCTAATGGATACGCAGTATTTT. Translated, it gives CAIMGGRELMDTQYF.

Turning to this clonotype: A much larger clone differs from this one at a single base, so this may be a read error. The V and J genes are TRBV29-1 and TRBJ2-7; 9 positions agree with TRBD1. Germline V lookup: CDR1 SQVTM, CDR2 ANQGSEA. The CDR3 covers 11 residues. Losses at the gene ends were 7 bases for V and 8 bases for J; bases not matched to a gene: 6. The CDR3 reads CSAGTGYKQYF. CDR3 nucleotides: TGCAGCGCTGGGACAGGGTACAAGCAGTACTTC.

This clonotype was seen more than once but under ten times. The DNA for the CDR3 is TGTGCCAGCAGCCATTGGCAGCGGGAGTTCGGGACCCAGTACTTC. Its protein is CASSHWQREFGTQYF. V is TRBV13 and J is TRBJ2-5; 8 bases line up with TRBD2. CDR1 and CDR2 from the germline V gene are PRHDT and FYEKMQ (reference sequence). V lost 5 bases and J lost 7; bases outside the gene matches: 12. The CDR3 is 15 residues long.

This clonotype was counted a few times. The chain links TRBV7-9 to TRBJ2-7; D is undetermined. V shed 5 bases and J shed 5 bases, with 10 bases lying between them. The CDR3 runs to 12 residues. Germline lookup yields CDR1 SEHNR and CDR2 FQNEAQ (reference sequence). DNA of the CDR3: TGTGCCAGCAGCCTTACTTCGGACGAGCAGTACTTC. It encodes CASSLTSDEQYF.

This clonotype was seen repeatedly, ten times or more. The rearrangement joins TRBV5-6 to TRBJ2-3, with D uncertain. This CDR3 is 15 amino acids long. Germline V gene sequence: CDR1 SGHDT, CDR2 YYEEEE. The V and J ends lost 4 bases and 4 bases respectively, with 16 bases between them. The CDR3 DNA reads as TGTGCCAGCAGCCAAGCGACGCGGTGGCCAGATACGCAGTATTTT. Translated, it gives CASSQATRWPDTQYF.

V usage is TRBV7-9 and J usage is TRBJ1-1; 8 nucleotides align to TRBD1. V lost 2 bases, J lost 3 bases, and 5 bases stayed unmatched. Looked up from germline, CDR1 is SEHNR and CDR2 is FQNEAQ (reference sequence). There are 15 residues in the CDR3. CDR3 DNA sequence: TGTGCCAGCAGCTTACAGGGGGCTCTGGACACTGAAGCTTTCTTT. It codes for CASSLQGALDTEAFF.

This clonotype appeared many times. This sequence joins TRBV19 and TRBJ2-7, with D tentatively TRBD1 (5 bases). This CDR3 comprises 13 residues. Germline values: CDR1 LNHDA, CDR2 SQIVND (reference sequence). V lost 5 bases and J lost 4, with 12 bases in between. Here the CDR3 DNA reads TGTGCCAGTAGTTCCAGCCAGGGTTACGAGCAGTACTTC. It encodes CASSSSQGYEQYF.

In its sample, this clonotype was seen a few times. The V call is TRBV11-1, the J call TRBJ2-5; weak D call: TRBD1 (6 bases). The V gene's germline CDR1 is SGHAT and CDR2 FQDESV (reference sequence). CDR3 length equals 17 residues. The V gene lost 4 bases and the J gene lost 2 bases, with 20 bases spanning the gap. CDR3 bases: TGTGCCAGCAGCTCCCAGGGGCAATTCTTGAGGCAAGAGACCCAGTACTTC. Protein: CASSSQGQFLRQETQYF.